Below are 14 T cell receptor beta chains sequenced from a single sample in a study of T-cell reconstitution after alpha-beta-depleted transplantation in children (dated by TCRdb to 2016 to 2017). To prepare the library, PCR was applied. For sequencing, an Illumina HiSeq 2500 was employed. Molecular barcoding was employed in the preparation of TCR libraries, with unique molecular identifiers being used to normalize TCRbeta repertoire quantification. TCRdb handled the public reads itself, with Q25 trimming in fastp and clone calling in MiXCR, and kept productive beta chains. A single entry per CDR3 protein holds the most common genes and DNA from its merged rows. The sample profile shows some 600,000 distinct CDR3 sequences; roughly 13% of them were found once. The top ten constitute about 2.2% of the sample. What the treatment or condition label conveys for this sample: allogeneic hematopoietic cell transplantation with graft depleted of TCRalphabeta T cells and CD19 B cells.

The sequences come from PBMCs, mostly from graft donor cells, collected 360 days after TCRalphabeta/CD19-depleted stem cell transplant. The receptors were gathered from a male patient younger than 18 who had a stem cell transplant for acute myeloid leukemia, so the T cells may come from the graft donor.

The rearrangement joins TRBV29-1 to TRBJ1-5, with 7 bases lining up with TRBD1. The V gene's germline CDR1 is SQVTM and CDR2 ANQGSEA. The CDR3 is 13 amino acids. The V gene end was trimmed by 6 bases and the J gene end by 4 bases; junction bases not matched to a gene: 6. CDR3 amino acids: CSVETGSNQPQHF. CDR3 DNA sequence: TGCAGCGTCGAGACAGGGTCGAATCAGCCCCAGCATTTT.

The rearrangement joins TRBV10-3 to TRBJ2-3; TRBD2 matches at 9 bases. This CDR3 contains 15 residues. After removal of 4 bases from V and 1 base from J, the junction contained 3 bases not matched to a gene. Germline V gives CDR1 ENHRY, CDR2 SYGVKD. The CDR3 loop reads CAISGVAGGTDTQYF. DNA of the CDR3: TGTGCCATCAGTGGGGTAGCGGGAGGCACAGATACGCAGTATTTT.

Ten or more counts support this clonotype. The chain combines TRBV5-1 with TRBJ2-7; 11 positions match TRBD1. The CDR3 runs to 14 residues. V trimming: 5 bases; J trimming: 5 bases; junction bases outside the gene matches: 6. Germline V gene sequence: CDR1 SGHRS, CDR2 YFSETQ. CDR3 in DNA: TGCGCCAGCAGTCTCCGGACAGGGGGCCACGAGCAGTACTTC. Protein: CASSLRTGGHEQYF.

This clonotype has more than one count but fewer than ten. The V gene is TRBV20-1, the J gene TRBJ2-1; no clear D. Trimming pared 0 bases from V and 0 bases from J, leaving 6 bases between. Germline CDR1 and CDR2: DFQATT and SNEGSKA (reference sequence). The CDR3 loop spans 14 amino acids. CDR3 loop: CSARDDSSYNEQFF. The CDR3 DNA is TGCAGTGCTAGAGATGATAGCTCCTACAATGAGCAGTTCTTC.

Ten or more counts support this clonotype. The chain joins TRBV14 to TRBJ2-1; TRBD2 matches at 7 bases. The V and J ends lost 8 bases and 6 bases, in that order; junction bases with no gene match: 10. The CDR3 extends over 14 amino acids. Germline CDR1 reads SGHDN; CDR2 reads FVKESK. The CDR3 spells CASLEGGWRNEQFF. In DNA form, the CDR3 reads TGTGCCAGCCTCGAGGGAGGGTGGCGCAATGAGCAGTTCTTC.

This rearrangement joins TRBV24-1 to TRBJ2-1; perhaps TRBD2 as D (5 bases). The CDR3 has 16 residues. CDR1 KGHDR and CDR2 SFDVKD come from the germline V gene. V was trimmed by 3 bases and J by 8 bases, leaving 19 bases between them. CDR3 sequence reads: CATSDPGIASAHEQFF. The CDR3 region has the DNA TGTGCCACCAGTGATCCGGGAATCGCTAGTGCCCATGAGCAGTTCTTC.

The chain joins TRBV20-1 to TRBJ1-5; D possibly corresponds to TRBD1 (5 bases). Per germline, CDR1 DFQATT and CDR2 SNEGSKA (reference sequence). Trimming removed 1 base at V and 3 bases at J, with 10 bases between. This CDR3 comprises 14 residues. CDR3 loop: CSARVGQVNQPQHF. In DNA, the CDR3 is TGCAGTGCTAGAGTTGGACAAGTCAATCAGCCCCAGCATTTT.

The chain links TRBV28 to TRBJ2-6, with TRBD1 as a possible D gene (6 bases). Trimming removed 2 bases from V and 1 base from J, with 15 bases in between. CDR1 MDHEN and CDR2 SYDVKM come from the germline V gene. CDR3 size: 18 residues. CDR3 DNA sequence: TGTGCCAGCAGTTTAGTGTCCTGGGGGCAATCTGGGGCCAACGTCCTGACTTTC. Amino acids: CASSLVSWGQSGANVLTF.

The table lists this clonotype with a few counts. V gene TRBV7-2 combines with J gene TRBJ2-7, with a weak D call TRBD1 (6 bases). This CDR3 spans 16 amino acids. V lost 4 bases and J lost 3, with 19 bases in between. CDR1 SGHTA and CDR2 FQGNSA come from the germline V gene. This CDR3 reads CASSSGTIRGGYEQYF. The CDR3 nucleotides read TGTGCCAGCAGCTCAGGGACGATCAGGGGTGGCTACGAGCAGTACTTC.

The chain recombines TRBV28 with TRBJ2-7, with no clear D. Germline V lookup: CDR1 MDHEN, CDR2 SYDVKM. The CDR3 spans 11 residues. V was clipped by 10 bases and J by 2 bases, with 9 bases between them. The CDR3 nucleotides are TGTGCCACCAGGACCCCCTACGAGCAGTACTTC. It codes for CATRTPYEQYF.

This chain links TRBV7-9 with TRBJ2-1; 8 bases align to TRBD1. J gave up 12 bases and V 3 bases, and 4 bases lay outside the gene matches. This CDR3 is built from 12 residues. CDR1 is SEHNR, CDR2 FQNEAQ, per germline (reference sequence). CDR3 protein: CASSFPTGVQFF. The CDR3 DNA reads TGTGCCAGCAGCTTTCCGACAGGGGTGCAGTTCTTC.

The rearrangement uses TRBV6-1 and TRBJ1-5; D unresolved. The CDR3 spans 14 residues. The V end was cut by 5 bases, the J end by 9 bases, with 17 bases between. The germline CDR1 and CDR2 sequences are MNHNS and SASEGT. CDR3 in amino acids: CASSPEGTGWPQHF. The CDR3 DNA reads as TGTGCCAGCAGTCCAGAAGGTACGGGTTGGCCCCAGCATTTT.

The chain links TRBV6-1 to TRBJ2-7; TRBD2 aligns across 12 bases. CDR3 length: 15 amino acids. V dropped 6 bases and J dropped 4; count of bases not matched to a gene: 7. Germline V gene sequence: CDR1 MNHNS, CDR2 SASEGT. The CDR3 DNA sequence: TGTGCCAGCAGCCAGACTAGCGGGAGAAGGTACGAGCAGTACTTC. Amino acid sequence: CASSQTSGRRYEQYF.

This chain joins TRBV7-9 and TRBJ1-5; 8 bases are a match to TRBD1. With 4 bases clipped from V and 7 bases from J, the junction kept 12 bases outside the gene matches. The CDR3 runs 16 residues. Germline loops: CDR1 SEHNR, CDR2 FQNEAQ (reference sequence). CDR3 sequence reads: CASSSSPGTGNQPQHF. The CDR3 region has the DNA TGTGCCAGCAGCTCCAGTCCCGGGACAGGTAACCAGCCCCAGCATTTT.